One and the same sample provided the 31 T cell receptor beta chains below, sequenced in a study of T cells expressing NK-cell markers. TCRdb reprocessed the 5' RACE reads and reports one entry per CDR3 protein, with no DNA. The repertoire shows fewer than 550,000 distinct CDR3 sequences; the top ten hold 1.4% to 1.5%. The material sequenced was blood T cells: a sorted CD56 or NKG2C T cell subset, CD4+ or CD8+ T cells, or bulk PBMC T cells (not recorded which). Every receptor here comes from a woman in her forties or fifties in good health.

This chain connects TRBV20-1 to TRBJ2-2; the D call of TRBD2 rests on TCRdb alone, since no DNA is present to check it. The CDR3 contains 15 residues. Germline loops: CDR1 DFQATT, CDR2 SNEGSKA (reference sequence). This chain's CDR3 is CSAIELAGNTGELFF.

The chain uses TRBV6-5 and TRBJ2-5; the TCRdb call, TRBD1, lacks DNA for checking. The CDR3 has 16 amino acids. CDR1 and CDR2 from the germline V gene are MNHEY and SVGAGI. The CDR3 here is CASSYWGTGSQETQYF.

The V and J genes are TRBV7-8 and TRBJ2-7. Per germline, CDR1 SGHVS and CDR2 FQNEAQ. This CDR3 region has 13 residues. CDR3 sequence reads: CASSLGARSEQYF.

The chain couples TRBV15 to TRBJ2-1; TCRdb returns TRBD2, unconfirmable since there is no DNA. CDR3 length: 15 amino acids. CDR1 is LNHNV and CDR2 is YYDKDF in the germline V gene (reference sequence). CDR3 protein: CATSRDPGGVNEQFF.

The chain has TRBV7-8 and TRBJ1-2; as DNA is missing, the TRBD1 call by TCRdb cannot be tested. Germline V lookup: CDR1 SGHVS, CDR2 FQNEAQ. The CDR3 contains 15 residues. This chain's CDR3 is CASSPQGDALYGYTF.

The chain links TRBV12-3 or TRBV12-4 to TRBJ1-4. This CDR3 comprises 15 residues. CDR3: CASSPPGGYNEKLFF.

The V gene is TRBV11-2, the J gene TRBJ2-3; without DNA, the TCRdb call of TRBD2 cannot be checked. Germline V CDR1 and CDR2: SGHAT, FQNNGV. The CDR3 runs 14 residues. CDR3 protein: CASSAGLASDTQYF.

CDR3 region: CSASTLGIQETQYF. This sequence joins TRBV20-1 and TRBJ2-5; TCRdb selects TRBD1, and the lack of DNA leaves this call unchecked. Germline-derived CDR1 and CDR2 are DFQATT and SNEGSKA (reference sequence). The CDR3 is 14 residues long.

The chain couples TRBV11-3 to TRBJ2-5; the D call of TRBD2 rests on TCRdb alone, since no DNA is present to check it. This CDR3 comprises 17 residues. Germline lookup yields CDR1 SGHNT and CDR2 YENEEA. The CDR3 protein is CASSSGGQSAYQETQYF.

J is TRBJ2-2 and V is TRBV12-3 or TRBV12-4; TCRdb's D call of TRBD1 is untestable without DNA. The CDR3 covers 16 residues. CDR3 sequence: CASNIGGARGTGELFF.

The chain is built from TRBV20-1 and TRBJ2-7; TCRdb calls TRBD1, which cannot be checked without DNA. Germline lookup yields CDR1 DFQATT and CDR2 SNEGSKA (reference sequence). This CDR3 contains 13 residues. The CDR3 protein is CSVLRTGGLEQYF.

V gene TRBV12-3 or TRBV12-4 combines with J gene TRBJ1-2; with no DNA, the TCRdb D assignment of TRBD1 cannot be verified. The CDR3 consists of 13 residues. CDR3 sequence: CASSETGVEDHTF.

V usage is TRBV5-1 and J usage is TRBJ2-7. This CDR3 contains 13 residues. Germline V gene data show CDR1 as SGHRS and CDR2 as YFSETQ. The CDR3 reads CASGFDFSYEQYF.

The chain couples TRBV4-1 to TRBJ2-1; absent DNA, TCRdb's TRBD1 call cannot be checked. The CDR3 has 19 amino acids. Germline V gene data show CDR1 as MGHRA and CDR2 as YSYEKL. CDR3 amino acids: CASSAGAGRTGTIYNEQFF.

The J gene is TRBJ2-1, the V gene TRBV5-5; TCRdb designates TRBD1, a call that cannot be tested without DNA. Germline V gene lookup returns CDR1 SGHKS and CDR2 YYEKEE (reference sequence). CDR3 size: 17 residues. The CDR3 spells CASSSGQLSGSYNEQFF.

CDR3: CSARNRGLAQNYNEQFF. The chain carries TRBV20-1 and TRBJ2-1; absent DNA, TCRdb's TRBD2 call cannot be checked. Germline V gene lookup returns CDR1 DFQATT and CDR2 SNEGSKA (reference sequence). This CDR3 contains 17 residues.

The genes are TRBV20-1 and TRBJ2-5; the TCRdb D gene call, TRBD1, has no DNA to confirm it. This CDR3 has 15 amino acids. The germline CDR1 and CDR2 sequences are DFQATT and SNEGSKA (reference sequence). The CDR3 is CSARDGATAGETQYF.

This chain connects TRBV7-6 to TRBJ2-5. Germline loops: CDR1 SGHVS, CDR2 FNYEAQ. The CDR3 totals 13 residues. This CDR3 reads CASSLAFSETQYF.

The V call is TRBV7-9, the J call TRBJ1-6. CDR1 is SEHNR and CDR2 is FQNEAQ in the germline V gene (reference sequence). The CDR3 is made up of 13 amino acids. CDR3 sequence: CASSLGFNSPLHF.

This CDR3 is CASRDKGTDTQYF. This sequence joins TRBV3-1 and TRBJ2-3; TCRdb picks TRBD1, but there is no DNA to check that call. The CDR3 is 13 amino acids. Germline V gene data show CDR1 as LGHDT and CDR2 as YNNKEL (reference sequence).

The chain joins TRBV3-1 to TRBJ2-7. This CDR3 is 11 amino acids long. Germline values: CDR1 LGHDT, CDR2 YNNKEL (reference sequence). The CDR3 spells CASSQDYEQYF.

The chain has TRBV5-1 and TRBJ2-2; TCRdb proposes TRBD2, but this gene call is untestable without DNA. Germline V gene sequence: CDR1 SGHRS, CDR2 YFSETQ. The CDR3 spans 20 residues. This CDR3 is CASSLMGTSGTDKNTGELFF.

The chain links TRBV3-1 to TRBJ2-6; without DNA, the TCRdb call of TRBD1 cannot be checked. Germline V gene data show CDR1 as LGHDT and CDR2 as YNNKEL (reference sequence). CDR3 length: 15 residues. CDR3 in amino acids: CASSEQGVGANVLTF.

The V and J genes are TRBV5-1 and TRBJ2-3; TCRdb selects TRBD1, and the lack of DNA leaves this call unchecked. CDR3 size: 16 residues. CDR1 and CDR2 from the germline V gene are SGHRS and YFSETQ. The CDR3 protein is CASSADSFYSTDTQYF.

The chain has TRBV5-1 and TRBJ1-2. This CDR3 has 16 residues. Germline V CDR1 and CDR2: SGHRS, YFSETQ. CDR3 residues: CASRRTRLGVPYGYTF.

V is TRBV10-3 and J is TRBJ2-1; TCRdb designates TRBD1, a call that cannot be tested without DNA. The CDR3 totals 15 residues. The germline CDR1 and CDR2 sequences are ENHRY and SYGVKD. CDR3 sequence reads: CAISETGLRINEQFF.

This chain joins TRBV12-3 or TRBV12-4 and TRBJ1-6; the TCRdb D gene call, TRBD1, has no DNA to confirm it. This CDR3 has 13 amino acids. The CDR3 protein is CASRGTALSPLHF.

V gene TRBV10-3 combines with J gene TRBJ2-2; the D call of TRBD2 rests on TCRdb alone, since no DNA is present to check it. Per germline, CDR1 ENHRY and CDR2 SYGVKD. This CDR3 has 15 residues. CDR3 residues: CAISRTSGNTGELFF.

CDR3 sequence: CSARGTGDQIGKQFF. The V call is TRBV20-1, the J call TRBJ2-1; absent DNA, TCRdb's TRBD2 call cannot be checked. This CDR3 region has 15 residues. Looked up from germline, CDR1 is DFQATT and CDR2 is SNEGSKA (reference sequence).

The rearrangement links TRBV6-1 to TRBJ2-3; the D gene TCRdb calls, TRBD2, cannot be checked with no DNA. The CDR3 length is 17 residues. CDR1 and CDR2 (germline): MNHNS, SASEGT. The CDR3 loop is CASSERSGRALPDTQYF.

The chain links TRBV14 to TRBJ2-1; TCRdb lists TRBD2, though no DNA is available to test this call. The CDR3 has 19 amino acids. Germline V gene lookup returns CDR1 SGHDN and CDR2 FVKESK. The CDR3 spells CASSQARWAGAVGGNEQFF.